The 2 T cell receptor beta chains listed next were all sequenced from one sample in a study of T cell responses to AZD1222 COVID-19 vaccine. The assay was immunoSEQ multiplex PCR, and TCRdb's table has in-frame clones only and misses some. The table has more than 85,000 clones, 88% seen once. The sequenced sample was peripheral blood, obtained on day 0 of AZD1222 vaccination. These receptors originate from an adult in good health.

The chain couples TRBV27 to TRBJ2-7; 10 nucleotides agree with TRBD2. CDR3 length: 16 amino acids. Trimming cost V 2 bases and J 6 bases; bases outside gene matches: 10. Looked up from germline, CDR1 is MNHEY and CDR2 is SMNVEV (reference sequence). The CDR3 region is CASSLTRLAGPSEQYF. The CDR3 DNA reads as TGTGCCAGCAGTTTAACAAGACTAGCGGGTCCCTCCGAGCAGTACTTC.

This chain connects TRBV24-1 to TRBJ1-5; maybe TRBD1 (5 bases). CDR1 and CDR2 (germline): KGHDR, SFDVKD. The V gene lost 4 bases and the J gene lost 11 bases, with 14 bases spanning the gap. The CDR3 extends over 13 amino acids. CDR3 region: CATSDPSSGAQHF. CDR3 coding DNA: TGTGCCACCAGTGACCCATCTTCGGGGGCCCAGCATTTT.